This T cell receptor beta chain appears in the sequencing data of a study of T cells in Graves' hyperthyroidism and ophthalmopathy (dated by TCRdb to about 2019). Context from the whole study: To identify TCR V-J signatures that set the groups apart, the researchers used a discovery cohort of approximately 98 patients, made up of about 44 with Graves' ophthalmopathy and some 60 with stable Graves' hyperthyroidism. After sampling, hyperthyroidism patients received methimazole starting at 30 mg daily, and ophthalmopathy patients received high-dose intravenous methylprednisolone. The study also compared thyroid tissue and blood T-cell repertoires from about six Graves' hyperthyroidism patients. Whether ophthalmopathy could be predicted prospectively was tested in an independent validation cohort made up of about 18 hyperthyroidism patients plus 17 patients who later progressed to ophthalmopathy. The roughly 90 discovery patients were divided at random into training and test sets in a 7:3 ratio. According to the paper, TCR Vbeta CDR3 sequencing was carried out on over 130 peripheral blood samples, which came from 40 to 45 ophthalmopathy, around 75 hyperthyroidism and roughly 17 progressor patients. Overall results and qualifications from the work: Blood samples also contained most of the expanded thyroid clonotypes (frequency above 0.001), which suggests that blood repertoires may reflect thyroid immune responses. A model built on a 13 V-J signature distinguished ophthalmopathy from stable hyperthyroidism, reaching about 89% sensitivity and approximately 81% specificity in cross-validation and 80%/75% in testing. Sample size was not statistically predetermined, and investigators were not blinded to group allocation. In validation, the model predicted progression to ophthalmopathy with 65% to 71% sensitivity and about 73% specificity, a median of about 6 months before onset.

The TCR beta CDR3 regions were amplified from the RNA transcripts. A first-round RT-PCR of the TCR CDR3 used the HTBI primer set with the Qiagen OneStep RT-PCR kit. The libraries were constructed in a second round of multiplex PCR and then size-selected and purified. Libraries were sequenced paired-end with 100 bp reads on an Illumina HiSeq2000. The authors processed their data as follows. SOAPnuke was used to process the raw data, with reads discarded if the reads contained adapters or uncalled bases, had a mean Phred below 15, or lacked an exact constant-primer or identifier match. COPE v1.2.5 was used to merge high-quality paired reads, and clonotypes were defined as unique nucleotide sequences. MiTCR v1.1 was used to align the clonotypes against IMGT TRBV, TRBD and TRBJ reference segments. The analysis was restricted to V-J combinations with a frequency above 0.0001, which together covered 99.2% of the repertoires. The TCS score was defined as the ratio of F50 (clonal expansion) to E x V (chaos), calculated using BLOSUM62-based TCRdist between CDR3 peptides within each V-J. Welch's t-statistics and random forest reduced around 550 V-J features to 10 to 15, which were used in a naive Bayes classifier (R e1071). Through fastp at Q25 and MiXCR, TCRdb rebuilt clones from the public reads, retaining in-frame beta chains. Rows matching on CDR3 protein sequence are summarized as one entry with the most common DNA and genes. The V and J calls here are based on TCRdb, not the publication. The sample data list about 560,000 distinct CDR3 sequences, and approximately 44% of these were observed just once. The ten largest clones take up 8% to 8.5% of the sample.

As concerns this clonotype: This receptor's antigen is unknown. No base quality values were provided; no much bigger clone lies one nucleotide off.

Stable Graves' hyperthyroidism was defined as no progression to ophthalmopathy during 18 months of follow-up. Hyperthyroidism patients were aged 18 to 65 years and newly diagnosed, with disease duration of less than 2 months. Exclusion was applied to patients with uncontrolled infections, other autoimmune diseases, pregnancy or lactation. Clinical symptoms, serum thyroxine and TRAb, thyroid ultrasound, and orbital computed tomography formed the basis for the diagnoses. Total RNA was extracted using Trizol reagent, and RNA quality was assessed on an Agilent 2100 Bioanalyzer. Inclusive of the bounding cysteine and phenylalanine, the CDR3 is 13 residues long. The retained sequence is limited to the CDR3, 39 bases, with the frame set at the first base. In the germline V gene, CDR1 corresponds to SGHTA and CDR2 to FQGNSA. At the junction V is shortened by 6 bases and J by 4 bases, with 12 bases in between.

The source is a woman between 18 and 30 years old with Graves' hyperthyroidism. Donor details come from another sample of the same person, matched by shared clones. The sequenced sample consisted of peripheral blood or thyroid tissue (not recorded which). The sequence joins TRBV7-2 to TRBJ1-2; the D gene assignment is ambiguous. The sequenced DNA is TGTGCCAGCAGTACCCGGGCTACCTATGGCTACACCTTC. Its protein reads: CASSTRATYGYTF.